Listed here are 13 T cell receptor beta chains from one sample, sequenced in a study of cytotoxic CD8 clonotypes in ibrutinib-treated CLL listed by TCRdb under 2021. The label giving this sample's time point can be read as: more than 10 months on ibrutinib. The method was the immunoSEQ multiplex PCR assay. In its TCRdb copy, this immuneACCESS table keeps in-frame sequences only and misses some clones. Where compared with another copy, unresolved V genes explain less than half of these, and the others have no known cause. The sample table shows around 70,000 clones, and roughly nine tenths are seen once. Approximately 3.1% of the sample belongs to the ten largest clones. This specimen was PBMCs, taken after 12 months of ibrutinib treatment. The source of these receptors is a human donor with chronic lymphocytic leukemia.

The rearrangement uses TRBV25-1 and TRBJ2-7; 9 bases are a match to TRBD2. J gave up 5 bases and V 2 bases, and 13 bases lay outside the gene matches. Per germline, CDR1 MGHDK and CDR2 SYGVNS. The CDR3 sequence is 17 residues long. Here the CDR3 reads CASSEVSGRVLAHEQYF. CDR3 DNA sequence: TGTGCCAGCAGTGAAGTTAGCGGGAGAGTTCTTGCCCACGAGCAGTACTTC.

The chain carries TRBV15 and TRBJ2-1; tentative D call: TRBD2 (6 bases). Germline-derived CDR1 and CDR2 are LNHNV and YYDKDF (reference sequence). The ends were cut back, 1 base at V and 6 bases at J, with 10 bases in the middle. The CDR3 runs to 14 residues. CDR3 protein: CATSRGASANEQFF. In nucleotides, the CDR3 is TGTGCCACCAGCAGAGGGGCTAGCGCCAATGAGCAGTTCTTC.

V is TRBV21-1 and J is TRBJ1-1. TRBV21-1 is marked as a pseudogene. There are 14 residues in the CDR3. The CDR3: CASSKKRVSGRAFF. DNA for the CDR3: TGTGCCAGCAGCAAAAAAAGGGTTTCGGGGCGAGCTTTCTTT.

This clone was recorded once. The V call is TRBV20-1, the J call TRBJ2-1; D remains unclear. Germline V gene data show CDR1 as DFQATT and CDR2 as SNEGSKA (reference sequence). V gave up 6 bases and J gave up 8 bases, with 11 bases separating them. The CDR3 is 11 amino acids. CDR3 DNA sequence: TGCAGTGCGTCCGGGTTCGATGAGCAGTTCTTC. Translated: CSASGFDEQFF.

The J gene is TRBJ1-2, the V gene TRBV19, with TRBD1 identical over 7 bases. Per germline, CDR1 LNHDA and CDR2 SQIVND (reference sequence). This CDR3 region has 12 residues. The V and J ends lost 9 bases and 10 bases, in that order; junction bases with no gene match: 11. CDR3 region: CASSARDSFYTF. The CDR3 region has the DNA TGTGCCAGCAGTGCCCGGGACAGTTTCTACACCTTC.

CDR3 in DNA: TGTGCCAGCAGCCAAGTCGGTCAGTATGGCTACACCTTC. It specifies CASSQVGQYGYTF. The chain carries TRBV4-2 and TRBJ1-2; D is uncertain. The length of the CDR3 is 13 residues. Germline values: CDR1 LGHNA, CDR2 YNFKEQ. Trimming removed 1 base from V and 5 bases from J, with 8 bases in between.

This clone was seen a handful of times. V usage is TRBV27 and J usage is TRBJ1-1, with D hard to call. V lost 6 bases, J lost 1 base, and 3 bases lay in between. There are 11 residues in the CDR3. The germline gives CDR1 MNHEY, CDR2 SMNVEV (reference sequence). CDR3: CASSRNTEAFF. DNA of the CDR3: TGTGCCAGCAGCCGGAACACTGAAGCTTTCTTT.

This chain uses TRBV5-1 with TRBJ1-3; D is unresolved. Trimming took 4 bases from V and 2 from J, leaving 7 bases between them. The CDR3 runs 13 residues. Germline values: CDR1 SGHRS, CDR2 YFSETQ. The CDR3 DNA reads TGCGCCAGCAGCCCCAGACCTGGAAACACCATATATTTT. This sequence encodes CASSPRPGNTIYF.

The V gene is TRBV18, the J gene TRBJ1-3; D possibly corresponds to TRBD1 (5 bases). Germline CDR1 and CDR2: KGHSH and LQKENI. Deletions cut 3 bases from V and 3 bases from J, with 9 bases between. CDR3 size: 14 residues. CDR3 residues: CASSPRQNGNTIYF. CDR3 sequence (DNA): TGTGCCAGCTCACCCCGACAGAATGGAAACACCATATATTTT. Using reference TRBV18 and TRBJ1-3 for the parts outside the CDR3, the full variable domain is NAGVMQNPRHLVRRRGQEARLRCSPMKGHSHVYWYRQLPEEGLKFMVYLQKENIIDESGMPKERFSAEFPKEGPSILRIQQVVRGDSAAYFCASSPRQNGNTIYFGEGSWLTVV.

The chain carries TRBV9 and TRBJ1-1, with D hard to call. This CDR3 has 14 amino acids. V shed 0 bases and J shed 5 bases, with 11 bases lying between them. Germline assignment: CDR1 SGDLS and CDR2 YYNGEE. The DNA of the CDR3 is TGTGCCAGCAGCGTAGTTCCCGGGAAAACTGAAGCTTTCTTT. It translates to CASSVVPGKTEAFF.

V usage is TRBV10-2 and J usage is TRBJ2-1; either TRBD1 or TRBD2 may fit D (5 bases each). This CDR3 is 19 amino acids long. Trimming took 0 bases from V and 2 from J, leaving 20 bases between them. Germline-derived CDR1 and CDR2 are WSHSY and SAAADI. The chain's CDR3 is CASSESWGSSRGTYNEQFF. The CDR3 DNA is TGCGCCAGCAGTGAGTCCTGGGGTTCATCGAGGGGCACCTACAATGAGCAGTTCTTC.

This clone was seen only once. The genes are TRBV7-2 and TRBJ2-7, with TRBD1 identical over 8 bases. This CDR3 spans 13 amino acids. J lost 6 bases, V lost 5 bases, and 6 bases had no gene match. The germline V gene has CDR1 SGHTA and CDR2 FQGNSA. The CDR3 DNA reads TGTGCCAGCAGCCGGACAGGGTTTGGCGAGCAGTACTTC. Translated, it gives CASSRTGFGEQYF.

The chain couples TRBV6-6 to TRBJ2-7; D remains unclear. CDR3 length: 16 amino acids. The germline V gene encodes CDR1 MNHNY and CDR2 SVGAGI (reference sequence). Trimming shortened V by 4 bases and J by 3 bases, and 19 bases separated the two germline ends. The CDR3 sequence: CASSSAAGASFYEQYF. CDR3 bases: TGTGCCAGCAGTTCCGCGGCAGGCGCTTCTTTCTACGAGCAGTACTTC.